This T cell receptor beta chain stems from a study of blood T cells in healthy people across ages (dated by TCRdb to between 2014 and 2017). As for the study more broadly: In model experiments, roughly one uniquely barcoded TCR beta cDNA molecule per two T cells was captured by template switching. The study measured age-related changes in TCR beta repertoire diversity using deep sequencing normalized with unique cDNA molecular identifiers. For two donors (one aged 18 to 30 and one aged 80 or older), the study analyzed two additional independent replicas of 1 million unique cDNA reads from the same blood draw. The donors were divided into four age groups: young (average approximately 15 years), middle-aged (approximately 42), aged (around 67) and long-lived (approximately 74). Broader findings and caveats from the paper: Compared with the aged group, the long-lived group had more naive CD4+ T cells, fewer expanded clones and increased TCR diversity, a pattern suggesting age selection. A strong correlation was found between observed TCR beta diversity and the percentage of naive T cells measured by flow cytometry. Observed TCR beta diversity per million T cells fell roughly linearly with age, and a significant reduction was already apparent by age around 39. Because the CMV infection status of the donors was unknown, age-related changes in expanded clonotypes may potentially have been confounded. Conclusive comparison of naive and antigen-experienced compartments was prevented by the profiling of bulk unsorted PBMCs. Estimates of total diversity based on one million sequenced T cells were considered lower bounds and underestimates.

V is pared back by 5 bases and J by 5 bases, with 13 bases lying between the germline termini. The CDR3 contains 13 residues, cysteine and phenylalanine counted. Here the CDR3 DNA is all that survives: 39 bases in frame from base 1. As regards this clonotype: This receptor's antigen is unknown. No base quality values were provided; no much bigger clone lies one nucleotide off.

The roughly 39 donors, aged about 6 to 95 years, were systemically healthy Caucasian individuals from Russia. Ten milliliters of peripheral blood were drawn from each donor into EDTA-treated Vacutainer tubes. Ficoll-Paque density-gradient centrifugation was used to isolate PBMCs, with at least 7 million obtained per sample. Trizol reagent was used to extract total RNA from the PBMCs, yielding at least 6 micrograms per sample. Naive CD45RAhigh/CD27high T cell percentages were measured by flow cytometry on a PBMC aliquot from every donor. Library prep was done by 5' RACE. For sequencing, an Illumina HiSeq 2500 was employed. A second about 7 to 12 cycle PCR used a sample-barcoded 5' primer and a J-beta primer mix. Each TCR beta cDNA molecule received a unique molecular identifier from a template-switch 5' adaptor carrying 12 random nucleotides. Each sample yielded at least 3 million CDR3-containing paired-end reads. The Mint cDNA synthesis kit, primed by a TRBC-specific oligonucleotide, was used to synthesize first-strand cDNA from all RNA. Following uracil-DNA glycosylase treatment, all cDNA underwent a first 18-cycle PCR with the universal primers M1SS and BC2_uni_R. On the authors' methods: For normalization, 1 million high-quality reads were randomly selected from each sample, with every read carrying a distinct molecular identifier. Instead of being binned into consensus sequences, reads that shared molecular identifiers were thrown out. MiTCR, run with a Q25 quality threshold and the strictest error-elimination algorithm, handled CDR3 identification, clonotype clustering and error correction. A nonparametric unseen species model with Euler transformation was used to estimate a lower bound on total TCR beta diversity. TCRdb cleaned the public reads at Q25 with fastp, built clones with MiXCR and kept in-frame beta chains. One record per CDR3 amino acid sequence lists the most common genes and DNA. The V and J calls and clone size are TCRdb's, not the authors'. The sample table records about 800,000 distinct CDR3 sequences; 20% to 25% of these occur just once. The ten largest clones take up 3% to 4.5% of the sample.

In addition, the sample was reused for a study of T cells of mothers and their children. Per that second paper: Nine systemically healthy Caucasian individuals served as donors, namely three mothers together with their six children. cDNA synthesis consumed the entire amount of extracted RNA, loaded at approximately 1.6 ug RNA in each 15 ul reaction. Sample barcodes and 2-4 random nucleotides were added via the M1S primer in the second PCR. Over 9 million TCR beta CDR3 reads came from each mother, compared with millions of reads from each child. In both related and unrelated pairs, thymic selection shapes the output of TCR recombination in a similar way, with inherited differences having only a minor effect. Normalized repertoire overlap was always slightly but never significantly higher in related than unrelated mother-child pairs. Persistent microchimeric T cell clones were not detected, at a sensitivity of about 100 clones per million clonotypes. In the study, deep NGS was used to compare the TCR beta repertoires of mothers and children, and features distinguishing related mother-child pairs from unrelated individuals were sought. On average, the children were approximately 11 +/- 4 years old, while the mothers were roughly 36 +/- 4 years old. Libraries were sequenced on Illumina HiSeq 2000 with 100+100 nt paired-end reads after adapter ligation with NEBNext reagents. To prevent cross-contamination, the mother and child libraries were prepared a month apart and were sequenced in separate runs. Between about 500,000 and 2,300,000 distinct TCR beta clonotypes were identified per donor. Naive TCR beta clonotypes were estimated from low-frequency clonotypes matched to each donor's FACS-determined naive share, without sorting.

This TCR was recovered from a boy aged 5-17 years in good health. The sequenced sample consisted of blood. The V and J genes are TRBV12-3 or TRBV12-4 and TRBJ2-7; TRBD2 is possibly the D segment (5 matching bases). CDR3 sequence: CASSPKNGNEQYF. The DNA reads TGTGCCAGCAGTCCCAAAAACGGGAACGAGCAGTACTTC.